These 28 T cell receptor beta chains originate from one sample sequenced in a study of blood T cell repertoires in COVID-19. Sequencing used immunoSEQ multiplex PCR; TCRdb keeps in-frame clones, though not all of them. The sample lists approximately 230,000 clones, roughly 85% occurring once. What was sequenced was peripheral blood. These receptors originate from a man between 25 and 39 years old who had recovered from COVID-19.

The V call is TRBV5-4, the J call TRBJ1-6; possible D gene TRBD1, 6 bases. The CDR3 is made up of 15 amino acids. Germline values: CDR1 SGHNT, CDR2 YYREEE (reference sequence). V lost 0 bases and J 10 bases, leaving 14 bases between the germline ends. CDR3 residues: CASSLVQGLGSPLHF. The CDR3 DNA follows: TGTGCCAGCAGCTTGGTACAGGGCCTAGGATCACCCCTCCACTTT.

This chain uses TRBV6-5 with TRBJ2-7; 7 bases map to TRBD2. CDR3 size: 15 residues. The germline V gene has CDR1 MNHEY and CDR2 SVGAGI. With 6 bases clipped from V and 2 bases from J, the junction kept 10 bases outside the gene matches. CDR3 region: CASSRPPGTTYEQYF. The CDR3 bases are TGTGCCAGCAGCCGACCCCCCGGGACTACCTACGAGCAGTACTTC.

The chain combines TRBV24-1 with TRBJ2-7, with 8 bases matching TRBD1. Unmatched junction bases numbered 9, after V lost 3 bases and J lost 6 bases. CDR1 is KGHDR, CDR2 SFDVKD, per germline. CDR3 length: 15 residues. DNA of the CDR3: TGTGCCACCAGTGATCCCGGACAGGGTCCGGCCGAGCAGTACTTC. Translated, it gives CATSDPGQGPAEQYF.

This clone turned up a few times. The genes are TRBV11-3 and TRBJ1-1; D may be TRBD1 (5 bases). There are 13 residues in the CDR3. Trimming cost V 4 bases and J 1 base, with 7 bases left between them. CDR1 is SGHNT, CDR2 YENEEA, per germline. The CDR3 reads CASSWGTNTEAFF. The DNA of the CDR3 is TGTGCCAGCAGCTGGGGCACGAACACTGAAGCTTTCTTT.

The genes are TRBV9 and TRBJ2-2, with D unresolved. Deletions cut 0 bases from V and 3 bases from J, with 9 bases between. This CDR3 is 15 amino acids long. Germline CDR1 is SGDLS and CDR2 is YYNGEE. For the CDR3, the DNA is TGTGCCAGCAGCGTAGGAGCGCTTGACACCGGGGAGCTGTTTTTT. Translation gives CASSVGALDTGELFF.

The chain combines TRBV5-8 with TRBJ1-2; 7 nucleotides line up with TRBD1. CDR3 size: 15 residues. V dropped 0 bases and J dropped 0; count of bases not matched to a gene: 2. Germline V gene data show CDR1 as SGHTS and CDR2 as YDEGEE. The CDR3: CASSLGDRPNYGYTF. The CDR3 nucleotides are TGTGCCAGCAGCTTGGGGGACAGACCTAACTATGGCTACACCTTC.

V is TRBV7-9 and J is TRBJ2-2; maybe TRBD2 (6 bases). The CDR3 length is 14 residues. The germline V gene has CDR1 SEHNR and CDR2 FQNEAQ (reference sequence). V lost 7 bases to trimming and J lost 5 bases, with 14 bases between them. The chain's CDR3 is CASTLGGWTGELFF. Here the CDR3 DNA reads TGTGCCAGCACCCTTGGGGGGTGGACCGGGGAGCTGTTTTTT. Full variable domain (missing parts from reference TRBV7-9 and TRBJ2-2): DTGVSQNPRHKITKRGQNVTFRCDPISEHNRLYWYRQTLGQGPEFLTYFQNEAQLEKSRLLSDRFSAERPKGSFSTLEIQRTEQGDSAMYLCASTLGGWTGELFFGEGSRLTVL.

This clone was picked up a small number of times. The chain joins TRBV2 to TRBJ2-7; D perhaps matches TRBD2 (5 bases). V was clipped by 6 bases and J by 4 bases, with 16 bases between them. The germline CDR1 and CDR2 sequences are SNHLY and FYNNEI. The CDR3 loop spans 14 amino acids. The CDR3 spells CASSLRTEFYEQYF. The CDR3 DNA follows: TGTGCCAGCAGCTTGAGGACTGAGTTTTACGAGCAGTACTTC.

The chain joins TRBV29-1 to TRBJ1-4; D perhaps matches TRBD1 (5 bases). V gave up 7 bases and J gave up 8 bases, with 20 bases separating them. The CDR3 length is 14 residues. From germline, CDR1 is SQVTM and CDR2 ANQGSEA. The CDR3 here is CSGGGFQGYEKLFF. The CDR3 DNA is TGCAGCGGGGGGGGTTTCCAGGGATACGAAAAACTGTTTTTT.

The gene calls are TRBV3-1 (or the pseudogene TRBV3-2) and TRBJ2-4, with D tentatively TRBD1 (6 bases). The V gene's germline CDR1 is LGHDT and CDR2 YNNKEL (reference sequence). The V gene lost 1 base and the J gene lost 0 bases, with 25 bases spanning the gap. The CDR3 totals 21 residues. CDR3 sequence (DNA): TGTGCCAGCAGCCAAGTCACGGGCCCCGGAGACAGGAAAATAGCCAAAAACATTCAGTACTTC. It codes for CASSQVTGPGDRKIAKNIQYF.

The chain employs TRBV19 and TRBJ1-5; D remains ambiguous. The CDR3 totals 15 residues. V lost 1 base and J lost 0, with 7 bases in between. Germline V gene sequence: CDR1 LNHDA, CDR2 SQIVND (reference sequence). The CDR3 region has the DNA TGTGCCAGTAGTATAGGGCGGCTTAGCAATCAGCCCCAGCATTTT. This encodes CASSIGRLSNQPQHF.

The chain links TRBV9 to TRBJ1-2; 10 bases map to TRBD1. The germline V gene encodes CDR1 SGDLS and CDR2 YYNGEE. There are 13 residues in the CDR3. The ends lost 4 bases at V and 8 bases at J; junction bases unmatched: 5. The CDR3: CASSLGQGNGYTF. In nucleotides, the CDR3 is TGTGCCAGCAGCTTGGGACAGGGGAACGGCTACACCTTC.

This sequence joins TRBV14 and TRBJ2-3; D not resolved. The germline V and J ends were trimmed by 0 bases and 0 bases, with 13 bases remaining between them. The CDR3 has 17 residues. Germline values: CDR1 SGHDN, CDR2 FVKESK. CDR3 DNA: TGTGCCAGCAGCCAAGACGTGTTAAGACTGAGCACAGATACGCAGTATTTT. It encodes CASSQDVLRLSTDTQYF.

The V and J genes are TRBV11-2 and TRBJ2-7, with 7 bases matching TRBD2. The CDR3 runs 14 residues. Germline CDR1 and CDR2: SGHAT and FQNNGV. V lost 1 base to trimming and J lost 4 bases; unmatched junction nucleotides: 4. In nucleotides, the CDR3 is TGTGCCAGCAGCTTAGGGGTGGGAGGGTACGAGCAGTACTTC. Protein product: CASSLGVGGYEQYF.

J is TRBJ1-2 and V is TRBV4-3, with 8 nucleotides matching TRBD1. Germline V gene lookup returns CDR1 LGHNA and CDR2 YSLEER. This CDR3 is built from 14 residues. J lost 8 bases, V lost 4 bases, and 9 bases had no gene match. In nucleotides, the CDR3 is TGCGCCAGCAGCCGCCAGGGACAGGAGGGAGGCTACACCTTC. The encoded protein is CASSRQGQEGGYTF.

The chain combines TRBV13 with TRBJ1-5, with D perhaps TRBD1 (6 bases). CDR1 PRHDT and CDR2 FYEKMQ come from the germline V gene (reference sequence). This CDR3 spans 13 amino acids. Trimming took 9 bases from V and 3 from J, leaving 12 bases between them. The CDR3, as DNA: TGTGCCAGTGGGAGGGGGGACAATCAGCCCCAGCATTTT. It is translated as CASGRGDNQPQHF.

This chain uses TRBV4-2 with TRBJ2-5, with D perhaps matching TRBD2 (6 bases). V lost 6 bases and J lost 4, with 18 bases in between. This CDR3 is 15 amino acids long. From germline, CDR1 is LGHNA and CDR2 YNFKEQ. The CDR3 DNA is TGTGCCAGCAGTCGGGGAGGAGGGTTGGGAGAGACCCAGTACTTC. Its protein product is CASSRGGGLGETQYF.

The count of this clone is one. The chain recombines TRBV6-5 with TRBJ1-3, with D perhaps TRBD1 (5 bases). CDR3 length equals 14 residues. Trimming took off 2 bases at V and 4 bases at J, with 9 bases between the two ends. The germline CDR1 and CDR2 sequences are MNHEY and SVGAGI. The CDR3: CASSYRGGGNTIYF. The CDR3 DNA reads as TGTGCCAGCAGTTACAGGGGAGGAGGAAACACCATATATTTT.

About this clone: This same CDR3 is encoded by further DNA sequences in the sample. The chain recombines TRBV19 with TRBJ2-7; TRBD2 might be the D (6 bases). V lost 1 base and J lost 2, with 9 bases in between. Looked up from germline, CDR1 is LNHDA and CDR2 is SQIVND (reference sequence). This CDR3 region has 14 residues. The CDR3 loop reads CASSIGGAPYEQYF. CDR3 DNA sequence: TGTGCCAGTAGTATAGGCGGGGCCCCCTACGAGCAGTACTTC. Full variable domain (missing parts from reference TRBV19 and TRBJ2-7): DGGITQSPKYLFRKEGQNVTLSCEQNLNHDAMYWYRQDPGQGLRLIYYSQIVNDFQKGDIAEGYSVSREKKESFPLTVTSAQKNPTAFYLCASSIGGAPYEQYFGPGTRLTVT.

The CDR3 reads CASSQSREGYGYTF. The DNA for the CDR3 is TGCGCCAGCAGTCAATCGAGGGAAGGCTATGGCTACACCTTC. V and J are TRBV23-1 and TRBJ1-2; no clear D. TRBV23-1 is an ORF; its function is uncertain. This CDR3 is built from 14 residues. The V end lost 0 bases, the J end lost 4 bases, and 9 bases lay between the germline ends.

The chain has TRBV5-1 and TRBJ2-3; 7 bases match TRBD1. Germline values: CDR1 SGHRS, CDR2 YFSETQ. The CDR3 has 15 residues. Germline trimming cut 4 bases from V and 0 bases from J; bases unmatched to any gene: 5. The CDR3 sequence: CASSGGQTSTDTQYF. DNA of the CDR3: TGCGCCAGCAGCGGGGGACAGACCAGCACAGATACGCAGTATTTT.

This clone was picked up one time. The rearrangement uses TRBV19 and TRBJ2-3; 11 bases line up with TRBD2. With 5 bases clipped from V and 0 bases from J, the junction kept 7 bases outside the gene matches. Per the germline V gene, CDR1 is LNHDA and CDR2 is SQIVND (reference sequence). The CDR3 spans 17 residues. The CDR3, as DNA: TGTGCCAGTAGTTCGCGGGCTAGCGGGGGGAGCACAGATACGCAGTATTTT. Encoded protein: CASSSRASGGSTDTQYF.

The chain uses TRBV11-3 and TRBJ2-7; 8 nucleotides line up with TRBD1. The length of the CDR3 is 16 residues. The V gene end was trimmed by 4 bases and the J gene end by 3 bases; junction bases not matched to a gene: 11. Germline CDR1 and CDR2: SGHNT and YENEEA. The CDR3 DNA sequence: TGTGCCAGCAGCTCTGAAGACAGGGGCCCCCACTACGAGCAGTACTTC. Translated: CASSSEDRGPHYEQYF.

V is TRBV6-5 and J is TRBJ1-1; D may be TRBD1 (5 bases). This CDR3 is built from 16 residues. Trimming removed 0 bases at V and 3 bases at J, with 14 bases between. Germline V lookup: CDR1 MNHEY, CDR2 SVGAGI. The CDR3 region has the DNA TGTGCCAGCAGTTACTCTTATGGGGTACAGGACACTGAAGCTTTCTTT. It encodes CASSYSYGVQDTEAFF.

This chain joins TRBV7-2 and TRBJ2-5; 8 nucleotides align to TRBD2. Looked up from germline, CDR1 is SGHTA and CDR2 is FQGNSA. With V trimmed by 2 bases and J by 4 bases, 0 bases remained unmatched. The CDR3 length is 13 residues. The CDR3: CASSLRGGETQYF. DNA of the CDR3: TGTGCCAGCAGCTTACGGGGGGGAGAGACCCAGTACTTC.

Details on this clone: The same CDR3 arises from other DNA sequences in this sample as well. The chain's CDR3 is CASSFRGNTEAFF. The CDR3 nucleotides are TGTGCCAGCAGTTTTCGGGGAAACACTGAAGCTTTCTTT. V gene TRBV12-3 or TRBV12-4 combines with J gene TRBJ1-1; D not resolved. The CDR3 runs to 13 residues. The V and J ends lost 3 bases and 2 bases respectively, with 7 bases between them.

This chain connects TRBV30 to TRBJ1-5, with D possibly TRBD1 on 5 matching bases. The CDR3 has 15 amino acids. V dropped 0 bases and J dropped 2 bases, with 11 bases sitting between them. Germline CDR1 and CDR2: GTSNPN and SVGIG (reference sequence). The CDR3 loop is CAWSVRGSGNQPQHF. The CDR3 region has the DNA TGTGCCTGGAGTGTTAGGGGTTCAGGCAATCAGCCCCAGCATTTT.

The chain carries TRBV7-6 and TRBJ2-7; the D is unclear. Per the germline V gene, CDR1 is SGHVS and CDR2 is FNYEAQ. Trimming stripped 1 base from V and 0 bases from J, with 7 bases between. This CDR3 has 14 residues. The CDR3 DNA is TGTGCCAGCAGCTTAGTAGGCGGCTCCTACGAGCAGTACTTC. Translating gives CASSLVGGSYEQYF.